These T cell receptor beta chains were read from a single sample in a study of long-term antiretroviral therapy in people with HIV. The protocol was immunoSEQ multiplex PCR, while the TCRdb copy is restricted to in-frame clones and leaves out a portion. The sample comprises roughly 29,000 clones, 95% of which are singletons, and 8.1% rests with the top ten. Sequencing used unsorted PBMCs, obtained 5.3 years after starting antiretroviral therapy. The receptors originated from a man under 40 with HIV. The CDR3 runs from the conserved cysteine through the conserved F or W. Each record gives: V gene, J gene, D gene, clone size, CDR3 DNA, CDR3 protein. D genes are given only for firm matches. Some rows mark clone size as missing; the rest say once, few, many or name a class of expanded clone.

TRBV6-6	TRBJ1-1	-	-	TGTGCCACCGCCCCTCCTAGTTTGTCGGTTCCTTTT	CATAPPSLSVPF
TRBV2	TRBJ1-4	TRBD1	-	TGTGCCAGCAGTTCCGGGACAGGGAGGGGTGAAAAACTGTTTTTT	CASSSGTGRGEKLFF
TRBV28	TRBJ1-5	-	-	TGTGCCAGCAGTTTGCTCCGAAGGGGCCCCTCATCAATCAATCAGCCCCAGCATTTT	CASSLLRRGPSSINQPQHF
TRBV4-2	TRBJ1-2	-	-	TGTGCCAGCAGCCAAGATCGGACGGTTCGCTATGGCTACACCTTC	CASSQDRTVRYGYTF
TRBV6-5	TRBJ1-2	TRBD1	-	TGTGCCAGCAGGACCGGGACAGACGCTGGCTACACCTTC	CASRTGTDAGYTF
TRBV4-1	TRBJ2-7	TRBD2	-	TGCGCCAGCAGCCTACAAGCGACTAGCGGGCAAACCTCCCGGCACTACGAGCAGTACTTC	CASSLQATSGQTSRHYEQYF
TRBV7-9	TRBJ2-5	-	-	TGTGCCAGCAGCTTAATAAGGTTCCAAGAGACCCAGTACTTC	CASSLIRFQETQYF
TRBV4-1	TRBJ2-5	TRBD1	-	TGCGCCAGCAGCCAGAAAAATACCGGGACAGGGAAACAGACCCAGTACTTC	CASSQKNTGTGKQTQYF
TRBV2	TRBJ2-7	TRBD2	once	TGTGCCAGCACAGTTCGGGGGGGGCCTTGGTACGAGCAGTACTTC	CASTVRGGPWYEQYF
TRBV6-1	TRBJ1-1	-	-	TGTGCCAGCAGTGAGAAACAGAGCACTGAAGCTTTCTTT	CASSEKQSTEAFF
TRBV2	TRBJ2-2	-	-	TGTGCCAGCTTAGCGGGGGACAGGGACACCGGGGAGCTGTTTTTT	CASLAGDRDTGELFF